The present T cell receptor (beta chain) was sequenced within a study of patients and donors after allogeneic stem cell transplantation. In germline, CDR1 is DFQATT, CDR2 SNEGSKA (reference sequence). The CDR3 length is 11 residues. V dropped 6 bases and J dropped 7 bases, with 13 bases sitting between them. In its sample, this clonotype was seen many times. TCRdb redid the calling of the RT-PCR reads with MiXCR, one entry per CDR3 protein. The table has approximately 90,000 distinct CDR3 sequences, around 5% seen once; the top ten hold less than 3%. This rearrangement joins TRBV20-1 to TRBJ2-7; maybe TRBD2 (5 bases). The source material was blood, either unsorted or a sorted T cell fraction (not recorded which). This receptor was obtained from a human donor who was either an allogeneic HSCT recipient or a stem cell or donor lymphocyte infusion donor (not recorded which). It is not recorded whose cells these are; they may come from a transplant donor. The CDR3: CSAGVSLEQYF. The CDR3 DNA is TGCAGTGCCGGGGTCTCCTTGGAGCAGTACTTC.